This T cell receptor (beta chain) was found in a study of T-cell memory formation after mild COVID-19. The V segment lost 3 bases and the J segment 5 bases; nucleotides outside the gene matches: 6. Germline V lookup: CDR1 KGHSH, CDR2 LQKENI. CDR3 length: 15 residues. Constant-segment-primed 5'RACE gave TCR alpha and TCR beta cDNA libraries with sample barcodes and UMIs. TCRdb passed the 5' RACE reads through MiXCR, listing each CDR3 protein once. The sample shows about 470,000 distinct CDR3 sequences, roughly 18% of them seen only once. A few counts support this clonotype. Its specificity is unknown. Regarding the study as a whole: Memory from before infection featured some responding clones, which suggests cross-reactive memory joined.

The sample comprised PBMCs or a T cell subset sorted from them (not recorded which). The chain links TRBV18 to TRBJ2-5, with TRBD2 identical over 10 bases. The receptor's source is an adult woman who had mild COVID-19 (a few samples of this study predate the infection). Cell type and time point are not known. The CDR3 nucleotides read TGTGCCAGCTCACCCGGAGCGGGGGGGCCCGAGACCCAGTACTTC. It encodes CASSPGAGGPETQYF.